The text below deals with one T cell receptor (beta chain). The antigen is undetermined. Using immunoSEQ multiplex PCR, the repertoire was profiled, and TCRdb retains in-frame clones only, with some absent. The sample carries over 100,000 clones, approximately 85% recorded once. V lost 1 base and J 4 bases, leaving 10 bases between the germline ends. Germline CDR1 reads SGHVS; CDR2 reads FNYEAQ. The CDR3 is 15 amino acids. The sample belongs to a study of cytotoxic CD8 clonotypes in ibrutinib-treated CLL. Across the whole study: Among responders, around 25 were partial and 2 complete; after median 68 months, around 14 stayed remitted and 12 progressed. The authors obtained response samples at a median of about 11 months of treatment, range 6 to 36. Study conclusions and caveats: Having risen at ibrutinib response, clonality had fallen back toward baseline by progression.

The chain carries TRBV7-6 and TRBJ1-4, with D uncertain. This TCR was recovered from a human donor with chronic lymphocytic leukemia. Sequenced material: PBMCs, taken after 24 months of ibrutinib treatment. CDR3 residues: CASSLGGGLNEKLFF. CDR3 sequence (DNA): TGTGCCAGCAGCTTAGGTGGAGGGCTTAATGAAAAACTGTTTTTT. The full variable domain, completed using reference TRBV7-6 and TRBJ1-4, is GAGVSQSPRYKVTKRGQDVALRCDPISGHVSLYWYRQALGQGPEFLTYFNYEAQQDKSGLPNDRFSAERPEGSISTLTIQRTEQRDSAMYRCASSLGGGLNEKLFFGSGTQLSVL.